Sequencing of this T cell receptor (beta chain) was carried out in a study of Ad26.COV2.S vaccination and SARS-CoV-2 variants. Concerning this clone itself: Its antigen is currently unknown.

Study findings and constraints: An underestimation of total T cell responses may have resulted from the TCR breadth and depth analyses.

Sequencing was performed with immunoSEQ multiplex PCR; in TCRdb, only in-frame clones are kept and a portion is missing. The sample carries fewer than 500,000 clones, about 90% recorded once. The trim removed 3 bases at V and 7 bases at J, leaving 14 bases unmatched. The CDR3 runs to 18 residues. From germline, CDR1 is SGHAT and CDR2 FQNNGV. Treatment denoted: about 20 received Ad26.COV2.S at low or high dose, single or two shots; about 5 received placebo; per-sample allocation not given. Following the first vaccine or placebo injection, samples were taken on day 63. The starting material was peripheral blood, obtained in a trial of Ad26.COV2.S vaccine versus placebo. The receptor comes from a person between 18 and 65 years old who received the Ad26.COV2.S COVID-19 vaccine or a placebo. V is TRBV11-2 and J is TRBJ2-2; 10 nucleotides align to TRBD2. CDR3 residues: CASSLGFPSGSLFGELFF. CDR3 nucleotide sequence: TGTGCCAGCAGCTTGGGGTTTCCTAGCGGGAGCCTTTTCGGGGAGCTGTTTTTT.